This T cell receptor beta chain came from a study of T cells in Graves' hyperthyroidism and ophthalmopathy. This clonotype was recorded many times. Amplification of TCR beta CDR3 regions used RNA as the template. HTBI primers drove first-round RT-PCR of the TCR CDR3. Via MiXCR, TCRdb re-called the multiplex PCR reads, giving one row per CDR3 protein. The sample contains about 400,000 distinct CDR3 sequences, approximately 25% of which appear only once. CDR3 length: 13 amino acids. V lost 1 base to trimming and J lost 8 bases, with 12 bases between them. Germline-derived CDR1 and CDR2 are SGHRS and YFSETQ.

The sample was blood. This sequence was found in a man in his fifties with Graves' hyperthyroidism. The chain employs TRBV5-1 and TRBJ1-2; weak D call: TRBD1 (5 bases). The DNA of the CDR3 is TGCGCCAGCAGCTTGAGACAGACTTACGGCTACACCTTC. Translation gives CASSLRQTYGYTF.